This TCR beta chain was observed in a study of blood T cell repertoires in COVID-19. About the research overall: There were acute and convalescent COVID-19 samples, and they came from the United States, Italy and Spain. PBMCs, B-cell-depleted T cells, or T cells provided the cDNA or gDNA that made up the material.

The CDR3 is made up of 12 amino acids. The germline CDR1 and CDR2 sequences are GTSNPN and SVGIG (reference sequence). Germline trimming cut 6 bases from V and 4 bases from J; bases unmatched to any gene: 3. As handled by the study authors: Counts of nucleated cells, estimated from reference gene primer amplification, were obtained. Assay used: immunoSEQ multiplex PCR; TCRdb lists only in-frame clones, some missing. That table gives V, J and clone size, and the DNA gave D and trimming. The sample has about 15,000 clones, approximately 73% seen once; the top ten hold 9.7%. J is TRBJ1-3 and V is TRBV30; 7 bases fit TRBD1. The sample consisted of peripheral blood. The receptor comes from a man in his 70s with acute or convalescent COVID-19. The CDR3 DNA follows: TGTGCCTGCATGGACAGGGGAAACACCATATATTTT. As protein: CACMDRGNTIYF. The variable domain in full, with the rest retrieved from reference TRBV30 and TRBJ1-3, is SQTIHQWPATLVQPVGSPLSLECTVEGTSNPNLYWYRQAAGRGLQLLFYSVGIGQISSEVPQNLSASRPQDRQFILSSKKLLLSDSGFYLCACMDRGNTIYFGEGSWLTVV.